This T cell receptor beta chain was sequenced for a study of blood T cell repertoires in COVID-19. About the research overall: The study drew acute and convalescent COVID-19 samples from the United States, Italy and Spain.

The V and J ends lost 2 bases and 6 bases respectively, with 20 bases between them. Germline V gene lookup returns CDR1 MNHEY and CDR2 SVGEGT. CDR3 length equals 16 residues. Clones were read by immunoSEQ multiplex PCR, and TCRdb kept only the in-frame ones, dropping some. The repertoire has about 88,000 clones, approximately 91% of them found once; the top ten carry roughly 1.8%. This receptor was obtained from a human donor with active COVID-19. The donor label of this sample is uncertain. The V and J genes are TRBV6-2 or TRBV6-3 and TRBJ2-7; tentative D call: TRBD2 (5 bases). Sequencing input: peripheral blood. The DNA for the CDR3 is TGTGCCAGCAGTTACCACCCGAGGGAGACGGACCGCGAGCAGTACTTC. This encodes CASSYHPRETDREQYF.